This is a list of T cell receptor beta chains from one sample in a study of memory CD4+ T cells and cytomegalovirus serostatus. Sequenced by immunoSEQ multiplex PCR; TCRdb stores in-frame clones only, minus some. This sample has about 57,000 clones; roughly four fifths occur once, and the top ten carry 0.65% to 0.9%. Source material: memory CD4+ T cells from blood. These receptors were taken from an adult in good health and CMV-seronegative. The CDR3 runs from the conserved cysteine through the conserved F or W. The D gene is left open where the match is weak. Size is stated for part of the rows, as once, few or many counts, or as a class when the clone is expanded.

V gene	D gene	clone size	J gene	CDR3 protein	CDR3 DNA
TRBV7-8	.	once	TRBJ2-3	CASSSNTDTQYF	TGTGCCAGCAGCTCAAACACAGATACGCAGTATTTT
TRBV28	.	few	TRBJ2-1	CASSTLGQGNNEQFF	TGTGCCAGCAGTACTCTCGGGCAGGGCAACAATGAGCAGTTCTTC
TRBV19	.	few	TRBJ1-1	CASSPTTGNTEAFF	TGTGCCAGTAGTCCTACGACAGGGAACACTGAAGCTTTCTTT
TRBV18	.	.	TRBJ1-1	CASFAHMNTEAFF	TGTGCCAGCTTTGCGCATATGAACACTGAAGCTTTCTTT
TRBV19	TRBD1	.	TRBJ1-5	CASSPGGNQPQHF	TGTGCCAGTAGTCCAGGGGGAAATCAGCCCCAGCATTTT
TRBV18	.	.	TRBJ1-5	CASSPIRGHGNQPQHF	TGTGCCAGCTCACCAATCAGGGGTCATGGCAATCAGCCCCAGCATTTT
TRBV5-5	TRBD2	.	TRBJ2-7	CASSLGRAGAGEQYF	TGTGCCAGCAGCCTCGGTCGGGCGGGAGCGGGGGAGCAGTACTTC
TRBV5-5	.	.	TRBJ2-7	CASSRDLDIYEQYF	TGTGCCAGCAGCCGCGATTTGGATATCTACGAGCAGTACTTC
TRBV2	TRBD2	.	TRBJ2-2	CASLGAGDLSTGELFF	TGTGCCAGCTTAGGTGCGGGGGATCTAAGCACCGGGGAGCTGTTTTTT
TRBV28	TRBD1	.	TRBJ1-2	CASSLALNRGTYGYTF	TGTGCCAGCAGTTTAGCTCTCAACAGGGGGACCTATGGCTACACCTTC